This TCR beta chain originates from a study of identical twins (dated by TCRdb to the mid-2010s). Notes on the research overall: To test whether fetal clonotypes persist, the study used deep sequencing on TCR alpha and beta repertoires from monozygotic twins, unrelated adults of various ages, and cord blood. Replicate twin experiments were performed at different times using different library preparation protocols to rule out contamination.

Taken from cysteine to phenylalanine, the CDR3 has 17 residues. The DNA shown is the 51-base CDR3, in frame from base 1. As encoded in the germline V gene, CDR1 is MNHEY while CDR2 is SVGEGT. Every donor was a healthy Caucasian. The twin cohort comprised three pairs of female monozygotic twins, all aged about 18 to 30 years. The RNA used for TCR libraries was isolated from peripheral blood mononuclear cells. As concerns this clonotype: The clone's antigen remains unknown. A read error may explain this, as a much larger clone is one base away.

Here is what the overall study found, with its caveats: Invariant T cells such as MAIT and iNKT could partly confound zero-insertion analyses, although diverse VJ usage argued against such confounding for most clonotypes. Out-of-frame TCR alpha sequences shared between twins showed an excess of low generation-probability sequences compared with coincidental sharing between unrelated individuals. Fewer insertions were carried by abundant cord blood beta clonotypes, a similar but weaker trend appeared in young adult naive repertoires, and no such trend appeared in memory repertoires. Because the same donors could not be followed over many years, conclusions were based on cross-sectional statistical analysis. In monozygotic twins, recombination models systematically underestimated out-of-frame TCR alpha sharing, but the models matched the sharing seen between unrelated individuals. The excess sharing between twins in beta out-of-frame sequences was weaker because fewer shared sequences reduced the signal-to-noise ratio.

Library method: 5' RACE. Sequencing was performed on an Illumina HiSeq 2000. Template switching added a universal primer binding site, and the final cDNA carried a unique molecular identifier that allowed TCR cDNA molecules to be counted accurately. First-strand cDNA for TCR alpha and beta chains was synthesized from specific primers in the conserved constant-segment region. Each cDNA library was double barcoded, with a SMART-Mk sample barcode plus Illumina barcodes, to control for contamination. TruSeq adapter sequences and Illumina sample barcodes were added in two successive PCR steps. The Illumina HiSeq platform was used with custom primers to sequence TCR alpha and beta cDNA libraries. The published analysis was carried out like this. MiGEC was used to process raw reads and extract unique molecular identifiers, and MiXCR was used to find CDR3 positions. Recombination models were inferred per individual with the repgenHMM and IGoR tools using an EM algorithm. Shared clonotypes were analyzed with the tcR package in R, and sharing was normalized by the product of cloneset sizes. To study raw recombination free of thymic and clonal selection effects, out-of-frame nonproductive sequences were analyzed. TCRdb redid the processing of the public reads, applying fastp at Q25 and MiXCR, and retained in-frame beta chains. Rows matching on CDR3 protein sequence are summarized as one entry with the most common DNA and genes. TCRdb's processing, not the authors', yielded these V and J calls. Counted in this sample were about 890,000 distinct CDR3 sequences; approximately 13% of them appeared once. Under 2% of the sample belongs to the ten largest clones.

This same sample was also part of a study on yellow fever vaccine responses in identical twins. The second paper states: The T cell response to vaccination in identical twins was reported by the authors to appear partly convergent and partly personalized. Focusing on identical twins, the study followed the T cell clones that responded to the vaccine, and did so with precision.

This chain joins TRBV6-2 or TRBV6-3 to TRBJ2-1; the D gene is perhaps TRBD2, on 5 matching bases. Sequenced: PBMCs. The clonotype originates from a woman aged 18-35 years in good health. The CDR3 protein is CASSYLDGGYSYHEQFF. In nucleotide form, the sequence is TGTGCCAGCAGTTACCTCGACGGCGGGTACTCCTACCATGAGCAGTTCTTC.